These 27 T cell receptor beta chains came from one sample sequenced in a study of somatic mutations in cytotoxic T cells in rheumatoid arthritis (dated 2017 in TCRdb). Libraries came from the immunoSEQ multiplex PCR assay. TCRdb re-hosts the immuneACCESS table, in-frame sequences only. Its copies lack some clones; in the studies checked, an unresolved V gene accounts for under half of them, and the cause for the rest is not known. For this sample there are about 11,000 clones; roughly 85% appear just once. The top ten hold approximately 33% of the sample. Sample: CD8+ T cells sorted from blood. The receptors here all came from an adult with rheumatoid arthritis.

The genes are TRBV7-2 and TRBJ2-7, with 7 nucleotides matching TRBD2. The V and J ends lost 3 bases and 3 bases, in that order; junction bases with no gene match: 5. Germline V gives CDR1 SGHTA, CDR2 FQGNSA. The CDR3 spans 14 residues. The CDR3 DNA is TGTGCCAGCAGCTTCGGGAGGAGCGGCTACGAGCAGTACTTC. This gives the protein CASSFGRSGYEQYF.

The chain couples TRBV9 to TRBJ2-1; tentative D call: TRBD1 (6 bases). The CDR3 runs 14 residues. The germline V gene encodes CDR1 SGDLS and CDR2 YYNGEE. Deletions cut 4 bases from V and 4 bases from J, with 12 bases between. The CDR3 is CASSRARGYNEQFF. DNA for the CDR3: TGTGCCAGCAGCCGGGCTAGGGGGTACAATGAGCAGTTCTTC.

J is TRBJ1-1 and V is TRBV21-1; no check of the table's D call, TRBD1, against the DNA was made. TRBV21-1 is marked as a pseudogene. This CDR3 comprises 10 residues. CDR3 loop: CARHQAEAFF. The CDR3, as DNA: TGTGCCAGGCACCAGGCCGAGGCTTTCTTT.

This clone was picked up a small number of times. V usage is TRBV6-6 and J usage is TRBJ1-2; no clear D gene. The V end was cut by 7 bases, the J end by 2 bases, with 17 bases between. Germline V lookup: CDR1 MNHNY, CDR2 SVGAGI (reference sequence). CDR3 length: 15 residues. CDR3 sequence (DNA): TGTGCCAGCAACCCGGGCCTCCTCTCAAACTATGGCTACACCTTC. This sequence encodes CASNPGLLSNYGYTF.

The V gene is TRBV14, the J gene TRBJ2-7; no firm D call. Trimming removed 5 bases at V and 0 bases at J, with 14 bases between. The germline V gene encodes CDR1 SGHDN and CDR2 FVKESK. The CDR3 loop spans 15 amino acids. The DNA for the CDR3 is TGTGCCAGCAGCTACGGTAGACTGAGCTCCTACGAGCAGTACTTC. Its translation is CASSYGRLSSYEQYF.

CDR3 region: CASSLLRMGPNYGYTF. For the CDR3, the DNA is TGTGCCAGCAGCTTACTCAGAATGGGACCTAACTATGGCTACACCTTC. The chain carries TRBV7-8 and TRBJ1-2; D possibly corresponds to TRBD1 (5 bases). The V gene lost 2 bases and the J gene lost 0 bases, with 13 bases spanning the gap. Germline V gene data show CDR1 as SGHVS and CDR2 as FQNEAQ. The CDR3 runs 16 residues.

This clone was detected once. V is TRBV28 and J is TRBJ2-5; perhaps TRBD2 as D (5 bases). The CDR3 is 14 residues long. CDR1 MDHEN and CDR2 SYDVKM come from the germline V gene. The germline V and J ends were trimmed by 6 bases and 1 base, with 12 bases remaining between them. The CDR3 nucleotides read TGTGCCAGCAGCCTGGGAGTGGGCCAAGAGACCCAGTACTTC. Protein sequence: CASSLGVGQETQYF.

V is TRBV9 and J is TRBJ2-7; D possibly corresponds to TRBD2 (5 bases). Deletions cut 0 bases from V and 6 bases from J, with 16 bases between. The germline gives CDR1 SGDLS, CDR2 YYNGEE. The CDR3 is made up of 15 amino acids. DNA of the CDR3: TGTGCCAGCAGCGTAGGCGAGACCACTCGGGGCGAGCAGTACTTC. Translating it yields CASSVGETTRGEQYF.

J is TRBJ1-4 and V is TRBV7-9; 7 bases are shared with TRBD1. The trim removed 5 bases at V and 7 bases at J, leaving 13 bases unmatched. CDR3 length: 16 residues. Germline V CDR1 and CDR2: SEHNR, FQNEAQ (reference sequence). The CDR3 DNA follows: TGTGCCAGCAGCCGTCCCACAGGGGCCGGGGGTGAAAAACTGTTTTTT. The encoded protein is CASSRPTGAGGEKLFF.

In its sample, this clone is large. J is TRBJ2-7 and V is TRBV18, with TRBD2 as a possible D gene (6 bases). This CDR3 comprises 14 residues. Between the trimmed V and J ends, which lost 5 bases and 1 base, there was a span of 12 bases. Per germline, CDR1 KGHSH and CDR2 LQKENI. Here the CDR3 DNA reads TGTGCCAGCTCATGGGGGGTCGGGTCCTACGAGCAGTACTTC. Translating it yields CASSWGVGSYEQYF. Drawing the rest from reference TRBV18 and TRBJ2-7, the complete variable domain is NAGVMQNPRHLVRRRGQEARLRCSPMKGHSHVYWYRQLPEEGLKFMVYLQKENIIDESGMPKERFSAEFPKEGPSILRIQQVVRGDSAAYFCASSWGVGSYEQYFGPGTRLTVT.

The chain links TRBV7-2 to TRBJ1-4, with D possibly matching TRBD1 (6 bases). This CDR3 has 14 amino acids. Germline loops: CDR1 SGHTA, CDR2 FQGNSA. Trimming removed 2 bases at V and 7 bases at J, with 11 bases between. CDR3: CASSLRGYSEKLFF. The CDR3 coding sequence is TGTGCCAGCAGCTTAAGGGGGTACAGTGAAAAACTGTTTTTT.

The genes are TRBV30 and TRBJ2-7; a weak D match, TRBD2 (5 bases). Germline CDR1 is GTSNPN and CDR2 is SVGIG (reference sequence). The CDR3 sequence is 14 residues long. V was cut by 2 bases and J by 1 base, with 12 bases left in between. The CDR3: CAWSSLRGSYEQYF. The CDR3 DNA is TGTGCCTGGAGTTCCCTGCGAGGGTCCTACGAGCAGTACTTC.

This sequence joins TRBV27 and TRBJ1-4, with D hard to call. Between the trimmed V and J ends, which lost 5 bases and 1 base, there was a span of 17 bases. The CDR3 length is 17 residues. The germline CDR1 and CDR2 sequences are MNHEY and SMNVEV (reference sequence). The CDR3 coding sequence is TGTGCCAGCAGTGCCAGACTGTACGACGTAACTAATGAAAAACTGTTTTTT. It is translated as CASSARLYDVTNEKLFF.

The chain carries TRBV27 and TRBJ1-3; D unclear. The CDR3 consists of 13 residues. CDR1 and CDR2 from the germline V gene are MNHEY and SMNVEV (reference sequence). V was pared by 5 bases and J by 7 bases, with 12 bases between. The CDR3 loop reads CASSHGLGNTIYF. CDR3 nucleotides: TGTGCCAGCAGTCACGGCCTAGGGAACACCATATATTTT.

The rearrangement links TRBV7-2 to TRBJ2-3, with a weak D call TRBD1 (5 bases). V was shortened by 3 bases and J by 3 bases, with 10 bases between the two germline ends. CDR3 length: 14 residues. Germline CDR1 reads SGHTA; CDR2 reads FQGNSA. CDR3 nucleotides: TGTGCCAGCAGCTTGACCCGACAGACAGATACGCAGTATTTT. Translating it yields CASSLTRQTDTQYF.

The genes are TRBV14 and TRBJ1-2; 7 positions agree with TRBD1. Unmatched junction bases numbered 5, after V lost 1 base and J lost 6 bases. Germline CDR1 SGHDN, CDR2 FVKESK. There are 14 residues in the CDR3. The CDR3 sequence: CASSQAQGGHGYTF. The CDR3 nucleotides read TGTGCCAGCAGCCAAGCTCAGGGGGGTCATGGCTACACCTTC.

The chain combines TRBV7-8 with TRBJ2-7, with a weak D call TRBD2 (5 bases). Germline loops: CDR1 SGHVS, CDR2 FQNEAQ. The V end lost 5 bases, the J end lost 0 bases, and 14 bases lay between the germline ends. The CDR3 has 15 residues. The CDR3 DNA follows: TGTGCCAGCAGCCAAGAGCGGACGGTCTCCTACGAGCAGTACTTC. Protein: CASSQERTVSYEQYF. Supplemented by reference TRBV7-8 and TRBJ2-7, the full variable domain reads GAGVSQSPRYKVAKRGQDVALRCDPISGHVSLFWYQQALGQGPEFLTYFQNEAQLDKSGLPSDRFFAERPEGSVSTLKIQRTQQEDSAVYLCASSQERTVSYEQYFGPGTRLTVT.

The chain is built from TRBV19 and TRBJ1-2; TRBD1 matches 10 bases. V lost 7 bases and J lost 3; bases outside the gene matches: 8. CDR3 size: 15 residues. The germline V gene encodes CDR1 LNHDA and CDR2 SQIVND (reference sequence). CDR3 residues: CASKGDRGNDYGYTF. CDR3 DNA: TGTGCCAGTAAGGGGGACAGGGGAAATGACTATGGCTACACCTTC.

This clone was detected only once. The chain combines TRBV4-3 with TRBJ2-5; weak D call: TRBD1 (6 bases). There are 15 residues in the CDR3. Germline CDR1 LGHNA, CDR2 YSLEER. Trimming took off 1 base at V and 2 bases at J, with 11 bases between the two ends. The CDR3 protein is CASSQGTQGQETQYF. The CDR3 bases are TGCGCCAGCAGCCAAGGCACCCAGGGGCAAGAGACCCAGTACTTC.

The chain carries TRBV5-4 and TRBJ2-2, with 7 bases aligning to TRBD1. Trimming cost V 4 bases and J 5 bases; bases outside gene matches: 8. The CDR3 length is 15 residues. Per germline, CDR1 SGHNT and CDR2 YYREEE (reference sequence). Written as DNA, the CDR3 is TGTGCCAGCAGCCCGGACAGGATAGTGACCGGGGAGCTGTTTTTT. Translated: CASSPDRIVTGELFF.

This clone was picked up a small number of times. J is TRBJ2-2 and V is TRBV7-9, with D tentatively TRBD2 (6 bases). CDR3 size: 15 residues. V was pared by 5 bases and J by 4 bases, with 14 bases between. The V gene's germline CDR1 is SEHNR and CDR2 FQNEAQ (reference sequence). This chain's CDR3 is CASSQTSSGTGELFF. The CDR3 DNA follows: TGTGCCAGCAGCCAGACTAGTTCGGGCACCGGGGAGCTGTTTTTT.

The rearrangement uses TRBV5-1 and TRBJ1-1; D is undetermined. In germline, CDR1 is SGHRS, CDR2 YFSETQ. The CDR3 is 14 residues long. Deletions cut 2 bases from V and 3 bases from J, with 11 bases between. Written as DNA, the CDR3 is TGCGCCAGCAGCTTTAGTGTCTCGGACACTGAAGCTTTCTTT. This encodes CASSFSVSDTEAFF.

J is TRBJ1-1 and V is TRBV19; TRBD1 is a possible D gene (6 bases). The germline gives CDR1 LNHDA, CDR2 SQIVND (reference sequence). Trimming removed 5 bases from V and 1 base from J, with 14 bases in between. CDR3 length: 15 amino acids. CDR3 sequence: CASSLAVGGNTEAFF. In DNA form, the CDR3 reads TGTGCCAGTAGTTTGGCGGTAGGGGGGAACACTGAAGCTTTCTTT.

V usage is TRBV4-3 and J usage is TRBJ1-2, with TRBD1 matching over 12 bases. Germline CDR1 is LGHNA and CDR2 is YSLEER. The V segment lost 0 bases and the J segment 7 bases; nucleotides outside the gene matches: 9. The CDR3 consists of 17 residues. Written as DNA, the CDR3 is TGCGCCAGCAGCCAAGATTTTAAGGGACAGGGGGCTTTTGGCTACACCTTC. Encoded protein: CASSQDFKGQGAFGYTF.

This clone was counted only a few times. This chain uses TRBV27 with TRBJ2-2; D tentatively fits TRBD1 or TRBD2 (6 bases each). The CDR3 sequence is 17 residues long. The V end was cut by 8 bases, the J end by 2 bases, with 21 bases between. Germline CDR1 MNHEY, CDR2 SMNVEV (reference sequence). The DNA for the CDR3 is TGTGCCAGCTCTATAGCTGGAGGGGGAGCCAACACCGGGGAGCTGTTTTTT. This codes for CASSIAGGGANTGELFF.

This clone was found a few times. CDR3 amino acids: CASSFSPSSYEQYF. The DNA of the CDR3 is TGTGCCAGCAGTTTTTCTCCGAGCTCCTACGAGCAGTACTTC. The rearrangement uses TRBV27 and TRBJ2-7; no reliable D call. The V end was cut by 3 bases, the J end by 0 bases, with 9 bases between. The CDR3 has 14 amino acids. Looked up from germline, CDR1 is MNHEY and CDR2 is SMNVEV (reference sequence).

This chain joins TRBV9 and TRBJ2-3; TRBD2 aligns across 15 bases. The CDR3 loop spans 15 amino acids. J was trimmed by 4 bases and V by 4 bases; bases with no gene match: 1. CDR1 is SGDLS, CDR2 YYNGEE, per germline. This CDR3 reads CASSWTSGRADTQYF. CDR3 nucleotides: TGTGCCAGCAGCTGGACTAGCGGGAGGGCAGATACGCAGTATTTT. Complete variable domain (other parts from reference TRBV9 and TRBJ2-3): DSGVTQTPKHLITATGQRVTLRCSPRSGDLSVYWYQQSLDQGLQFLIQYYNGEERAKGNILERFSAQQFPDLHSELNLSSLELGDSALYFCASSWTSGRADTQYFGPGTRLTVL.